The following is a TCR beta chain sequence with its context. No antigen is known for it. TCRdb used MiXCR to reprocess the 5' RACE reads, holding one entry per CDR3 protein. The sample has about 190,000 distinct CDR3 sequences, about 16% seen once. The source of the sample is a study of T-cell memory formation after mild COVID-19. Study-level background: Largely donor-specific sequence clusters came from two donors. Whole-study findings and limits: Pre-infection memory harbored some responding clones, suggesting cross-reactive memory joined.

The CDR3 contains 16 residues. Trimming took 4 bases from V and 5 from J, leaving 15 bases between them. The rearrangement uses TRBV12-3 or TRBV12-4 and TRBJ1-6, with D possibly TRBD1 on 5 matching bases. The TCR sequence derives from an adult woman who had mild COVID-19 (a few samples of this study predate the infection). Cell type and time point are not known. Sequencing used PBMCs or a T cell subset sorted from them (not recorded which). The CDR3 DNA reads as TGTGCCAGCAGTTCTAGACCGGTAGGGGATAATTCACCCCTCCACTTT. Protein sequence: CASSSRPVGDNSPLHF.